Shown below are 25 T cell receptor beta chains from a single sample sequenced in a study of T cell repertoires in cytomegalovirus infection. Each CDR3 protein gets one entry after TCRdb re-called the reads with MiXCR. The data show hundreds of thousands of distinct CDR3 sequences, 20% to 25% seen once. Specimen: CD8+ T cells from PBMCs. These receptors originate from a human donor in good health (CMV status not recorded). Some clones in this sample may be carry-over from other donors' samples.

The CDR3 spells CASSSLTSGDSTQYF. The CDR3 DNA reads as TGTGCCAGCAGCTCTTTGACTAGTGGGGACTCGACGCAGTATTTT. The gene calls are TRBV5-6 and TRBJ2-3; D might be TRBD2 (6 bases). CDR1 is SGHDT and CDR2 is YYEEEE in the germline V gene. This CDR3 has 15 residues. Trimming pared 3 bases from V and 9 bases from J, leaving 20 bases between.

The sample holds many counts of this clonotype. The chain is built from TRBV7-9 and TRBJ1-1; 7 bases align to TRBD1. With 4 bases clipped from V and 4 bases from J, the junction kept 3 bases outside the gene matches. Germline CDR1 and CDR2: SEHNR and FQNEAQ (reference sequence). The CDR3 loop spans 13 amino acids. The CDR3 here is CASSSRGFTEAFF. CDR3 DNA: TGTGCCAGCAGCTCCAGGGGGTTCACTGAAGCTTTCTTT.

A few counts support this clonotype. In nucleotides, the CDR3 is TGTGCCAGCAGTCGCGGACAGGGGAGCTCCTACGAGCAGTACGTC. As protein: CASSRGQGSSYEQYV. The rearrangement joins TRBV27 to TRBJ2-7, with 9 bases fitting TRBD1. The germline V gene has CDR1 MNHEY and CDR2 SMNVEV (reference sequence). Germline trimming cut 5 bases from V and 0 bases from J; bases unmatched to any gene: 5. This CDR3 is 15 amino acids long.

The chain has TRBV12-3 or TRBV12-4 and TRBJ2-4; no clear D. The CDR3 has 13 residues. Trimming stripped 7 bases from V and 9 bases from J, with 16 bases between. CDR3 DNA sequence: TGTGCCAGCAAACCCTCTTACGTGGGCATTCAGTACTTC. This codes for CASKPSYVGIQYF.

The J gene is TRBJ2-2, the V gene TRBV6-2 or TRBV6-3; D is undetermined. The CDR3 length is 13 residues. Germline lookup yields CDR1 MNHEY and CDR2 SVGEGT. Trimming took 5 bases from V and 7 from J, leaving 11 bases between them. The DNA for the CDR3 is TGTGCCAGCAGTCGGAACCGGAACGGGGAGCTGTTTTTT. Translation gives CASSRNRNGELFF.

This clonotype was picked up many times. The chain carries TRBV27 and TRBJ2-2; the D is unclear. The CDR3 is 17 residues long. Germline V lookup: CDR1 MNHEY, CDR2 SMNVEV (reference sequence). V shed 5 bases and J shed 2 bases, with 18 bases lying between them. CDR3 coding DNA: TGTGCCAGCAGTCCATCGCGACGGATAGGAAACACCGGGGAGCTGTTTTTT. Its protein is CASSPSRRIGNTGELFF.

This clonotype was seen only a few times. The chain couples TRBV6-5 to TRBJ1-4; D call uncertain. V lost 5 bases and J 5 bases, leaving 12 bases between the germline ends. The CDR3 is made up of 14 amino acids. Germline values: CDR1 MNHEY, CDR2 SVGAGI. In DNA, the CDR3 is TGTGCCAGCAGTCGAGGAGGGTACAATGAAAAACTGTTTTTT. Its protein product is CASSRGGYNEKLFF.

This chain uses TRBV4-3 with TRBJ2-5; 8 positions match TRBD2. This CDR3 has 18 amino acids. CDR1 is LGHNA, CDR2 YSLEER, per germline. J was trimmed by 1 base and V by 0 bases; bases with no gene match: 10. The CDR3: CASSQEAVGAGAQETQYF. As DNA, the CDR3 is TGCGCCAGCAGCCAAGAGGCGGTGGGAGCGGGGGCCCAAGAGACCCAGTACTTC.

The CDR3 bases are TGCAGCGTTGTGAAGGGGGTTAATGAGCAGTTCTTC. Translated, it gives CSVVKGVNEQFF. The V gene is TRBV29-1, the J gene TRBJ2-1; TRBD1 might be the D (6 bases). The CDR3 contains 12 residues. Looked up from germline, CDR1 is SQVTM and CDR2 is ANQGSEA. Trimming removed 4 bases from V and 7 bases from J, with 11 bases in between.

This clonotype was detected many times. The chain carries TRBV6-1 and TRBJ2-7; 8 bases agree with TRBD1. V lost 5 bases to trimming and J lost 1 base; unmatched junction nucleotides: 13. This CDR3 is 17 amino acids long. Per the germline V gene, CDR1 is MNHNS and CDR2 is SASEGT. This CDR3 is CASSSFPGDRQSYEQYV. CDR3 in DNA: TGTGCCAGCAGTTCATTCCCCGGGGACAGGCAATCCTACGAGCAGTACGTC.

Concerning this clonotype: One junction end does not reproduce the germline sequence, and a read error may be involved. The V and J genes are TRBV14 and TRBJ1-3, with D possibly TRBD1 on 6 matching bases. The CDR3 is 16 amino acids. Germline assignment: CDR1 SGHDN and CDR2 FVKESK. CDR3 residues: CASSQVRGSSGNTIYF. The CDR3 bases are TGTGCTAGCAGCCAAGTCAGGGGATCCTCTGGAAACACCATATATTTT.

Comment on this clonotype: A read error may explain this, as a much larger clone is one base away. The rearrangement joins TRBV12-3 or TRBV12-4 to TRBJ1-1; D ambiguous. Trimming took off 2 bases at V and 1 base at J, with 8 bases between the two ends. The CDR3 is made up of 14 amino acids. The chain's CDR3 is CASSLSATNTEAFF. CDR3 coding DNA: TGTGCCAGCAGTTTAAGTGCGACGAACACTGAAGCTTTCTTT.

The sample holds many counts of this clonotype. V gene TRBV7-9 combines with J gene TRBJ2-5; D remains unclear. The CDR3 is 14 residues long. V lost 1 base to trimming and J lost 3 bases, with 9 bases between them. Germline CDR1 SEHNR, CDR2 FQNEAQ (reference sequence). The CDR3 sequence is CASSLEGLKETQYF. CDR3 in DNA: TGTGCCAGCAGCTTAGAAGGCCTGAAAGAGACCCAGTACTTC.

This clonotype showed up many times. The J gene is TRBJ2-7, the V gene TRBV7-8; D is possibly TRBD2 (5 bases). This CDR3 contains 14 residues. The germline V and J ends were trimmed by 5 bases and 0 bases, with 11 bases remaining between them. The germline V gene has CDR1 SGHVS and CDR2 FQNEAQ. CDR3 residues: CASSPSGSSYEQYF. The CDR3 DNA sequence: TGTGCCAGCAGCCCGAGCGGAAGCTCCTACGAGCAGTACTTC.

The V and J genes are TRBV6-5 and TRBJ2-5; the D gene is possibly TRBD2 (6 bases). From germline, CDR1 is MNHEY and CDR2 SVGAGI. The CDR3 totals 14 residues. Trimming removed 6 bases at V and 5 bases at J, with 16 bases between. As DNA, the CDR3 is TGTGCCAGCAGAAGTCTAGCGTCCTGGGAGACCCAGTACTTC. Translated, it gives CASRSLASWETQYF.

In nucleotides, the CDR3 is TGTGCCAGCAGGGGGCCGAACAGGGGATTTACAGATACGCAGTATTTT. Amino acid sequence: CASRGPNRGFTDTQYF. The chain is built from TRBV7-6 and TRBJ2-3, with 7 bases fitting TRBD1. Unmatched junction bases numbered 12, after V lost 6 bases and J lost 3 bases. Per germline, CDR1 SGHVS and CDR2 FNYEAQ. The CDR3 spans 16 residues.

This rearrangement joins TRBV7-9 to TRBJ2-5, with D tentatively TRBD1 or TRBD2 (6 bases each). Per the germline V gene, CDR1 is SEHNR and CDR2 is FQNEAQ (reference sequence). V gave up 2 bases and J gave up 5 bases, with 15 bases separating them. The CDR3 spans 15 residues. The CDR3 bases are TGTGCCAGCAGCTTATTAGTAAACGGGGGCGAGACCCAGTACTTC. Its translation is CASSLLVNGGETQYF.

The CDR3 loop is CASRDPHGPRRGGEQYV. The CDR3 nucleotides read TGTGCCAGCCGTGACCCGCATGGACCAAGACGCGGGGGCGAGCAGTACGTC. This chain links TRBV6-2 or TRBV6-3 with TRBJ2-7; TRBD2 agrees at 7 bases. CDR3 length: 17 amino acids. Trimming at V came to 8 bases and at J to 6 bases, leaving 22 bases not matched to a gene. Germline V gene lookup returns CDR1 MNHEY and CDR2 SVGEGT.

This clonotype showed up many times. The DNA for the CDR3 is TGTGCCAGCAGCCCCGGGACAGTTGTTGAAGGCTACACCTTC. The encoded protein is CASSPGTVVEGYTF. V is TRBV7-2 and J is TRBJ1-2; 7 nucleotides match TRBD1. V shed 5 bases and J 8 bases; nucleotides not matched to a gene: 11. The CDR3 is made up of 14 amino acids. CDR1 and CDR2 (germline): SGHTA, FQGNSA.

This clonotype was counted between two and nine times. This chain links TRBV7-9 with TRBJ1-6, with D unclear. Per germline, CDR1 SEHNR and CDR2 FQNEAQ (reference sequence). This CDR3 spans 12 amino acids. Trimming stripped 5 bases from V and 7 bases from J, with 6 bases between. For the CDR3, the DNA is TGTGCCAGCAGCCCTCAGAATTCACCCCTCCACTTT. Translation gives CASSPQNSPLHF.

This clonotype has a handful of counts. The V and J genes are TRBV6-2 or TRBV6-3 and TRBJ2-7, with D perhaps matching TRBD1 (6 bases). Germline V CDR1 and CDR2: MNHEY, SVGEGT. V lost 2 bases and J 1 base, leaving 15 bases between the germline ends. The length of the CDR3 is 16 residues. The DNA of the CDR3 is TGTGCCAGCAGTTACAGGTCGCAGGGGATTTCCTACGAGCAGTACGTC. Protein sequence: CASSYRSQGISYEQYV.

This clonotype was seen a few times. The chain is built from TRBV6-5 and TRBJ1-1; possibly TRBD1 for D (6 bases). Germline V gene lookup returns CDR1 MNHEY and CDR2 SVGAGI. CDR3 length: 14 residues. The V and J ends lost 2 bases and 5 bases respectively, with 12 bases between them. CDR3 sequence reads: CASSYGGAHTEAFF. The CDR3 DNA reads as TGTGCCAGCAGTTACGGGGGGGCGCATACTGAAGCTTTCTTT.

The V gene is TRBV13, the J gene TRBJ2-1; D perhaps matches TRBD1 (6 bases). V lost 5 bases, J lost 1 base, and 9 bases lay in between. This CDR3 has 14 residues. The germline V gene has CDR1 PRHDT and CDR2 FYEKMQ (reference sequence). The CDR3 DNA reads TGTGCCAGCAGCCAGGGGAAGTCCTACAATGAGCAGTTCTTC. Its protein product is CASSQGKSYNEQFF.

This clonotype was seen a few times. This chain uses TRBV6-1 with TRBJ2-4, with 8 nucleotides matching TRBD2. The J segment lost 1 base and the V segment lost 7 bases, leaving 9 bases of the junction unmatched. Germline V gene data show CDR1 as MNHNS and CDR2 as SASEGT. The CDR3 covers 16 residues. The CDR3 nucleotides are TGTGCCAGCAACTCGGGGGGGAGTTTTGCCAAAAACATTCAGTACTTC. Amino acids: CASNSGGSFAKNIQYF.

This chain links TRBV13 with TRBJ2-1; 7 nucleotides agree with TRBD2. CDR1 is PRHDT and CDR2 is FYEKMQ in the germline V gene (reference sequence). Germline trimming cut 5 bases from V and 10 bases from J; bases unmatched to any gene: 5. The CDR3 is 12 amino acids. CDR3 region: CASSQGLHEQFF. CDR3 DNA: TGTGCCAGCAGCCAGGGACTACACGAGCAGTTCTTC.